Listed here is a single T cell receptor (beta chain). Its antigen remains unidentified. Within one base of it there is no much larger clone, and no base qualities were kept. From the germline V gene (reference sequence), CDR1 is SEHNR and CDR2 is FQNEAQ. At the junction V is shortened by 5 bases and J by 3 bases; bases outside the gene matches: 7. The CDR3, cysteine through phenylalanine, is 14 amino acids long. Only the CDR3 part of the read is kept: 42 bases, read in frame from the first base. This sample was taken from a study of cytomegalovirus exposure and HLA in healthy donors (dated by TCRdb to 2017 to 2019). In the study overall: An earlier analysis of approximately 600 of the donors reported about 250 Gb of sequence data and some 120 million unique TCR beta sequences from around 200 million T cells. Along with the roughly 670-subject first cohort, a separate validation cohort of around 110 different subjects was used. In a later analysis, previously published TCR beta repertoires from 666 donors were re-analyzed and high-resolution HLA genotyping was added so that TCR occurrence patterns could be studied. Class I and class II HLA loci were covered by the typing at four-digit resolution. Alongside the repertoire data, information on donor age, sex, ethnicity and CMV serostatus was compiled. The aim of the study was to test whether cataloging public T cell receptors could identify signatures of past pathogen exposure. The genetic ancestry cluster associated with self-reported Caucasian donors included about 81% of the roughly 380 genotyped donors. About 280 gigabases of sequencing data and around 85 million unique TCR sequences made up an early release that covered roughly 670 HLA-typed donors. Rather than drawing on any new phenotypic data, the later analysis identified candidate immune exposures from TCR beta sequences and the way those sequences occurred across donors. In a later genetic analysis, genome-wide SNP genotypes for 398 of the 666 donors were used, and that subset was treated as a discovery cohort. High-throughput TCR immunosequencing, statistical association of individual TCRs with disease status, and machine learning were combined to predict cytomegalovirus infection status. A handful of DR-DQ haplotypes were handled as single units for association and clustering because linkage in the cohort was strong. Typing coverage differed by locus: A, B, C, DRB1 and DQB1 were typed in about 620-640 donors, DQA1 in approximately 520, DPA1 in around 600, and DPB1 in 450 to 480. The study profiled the T cell repertoires of hundreds of subjects by immunosequencing and related them to cytomegalovirus serostatus. On average, about 240,000 unique TCR beta nucleotide sequences were sequenced per donor among some 420 genotyped donors of the cohort, with roughly 18% of those sequences being non-productive. To decide whether each TCR beta V gene segment behaved as functional or pseudogenic, an earlier analysis of 587 of the donors relied on high-throughput TCR beta sequencing. All discovery cohort repertoires had been generated using a single sequencing platform. General study outcomes and caveats: Because HLA typing was unavailable for some donors at each locus, only the typed subset was used in association tests. The sequencing pipeline was judged likely to have produced a cluster of highly shared sequence variants as a technical artifact. Most TCR sequences were seen in very few donors, while some public TCRs were found in many individuals. Three of the identified cytomegalovirus-associated TCR beta chains were confirmed in vitro to be specific for cytomegalovirus antigens. Compared with the roughly 670-donor mean, donors in an Asian-associated ancestry cluster had fewer N-insertions in productive TCRs, according to a later genetic analysis. A further reported finding was that TCR beta sequences accurately predicted the HLA-A and HLA-B alleles for most subjects in the first cohort. A later genetic analysis associated a missense DCLRE1C variant with V-gene and J-gene trimming of TCR beta chains, and an independent cohort replicated the association. In a later analysis, TCR association rates were found to vary across HLA loci, with the most associated TCRs seen for DRB1 alleles and the fewest for HLA-C alleles. Over 15 rarely observed V segments, including chromosome 9 orphons, were excluded from the earlier analysis of some 590 of the donors because counts were too low. Because the 87-base-pair reads could not distinguish some IMGT-functional V segments, including TRBV6-2 and TRBV6-3, those segments were excluded. The only immune exposure information available for the cohort was CMV serostatus. A later analysis found that HLA-associated TCR beta chains were more clonally expanded and had lower generation probabilities than equally common non-associated chains. In a later analysis, around 15,000 TCR beta sequences were associated with specific HLA alleles at a false discovery rate of 0.05. Correlated functional status among segregating V segments might reflect linkage disequilibrium, but an unknown experimental factor could not be ruled out. The authors suggested that the approach could potentially be generalized to other disease states and immunological phenotypes. According to a later analysis, most CMV-associated TCR beta chains appeared to be HLA-restricted, and the HLA associations seemed to be driven largely by CMV exposure. Presence/absence analyses assumed roughly uniform sequencing depth across donors, an assumption that may not hold. An earlier analysis of several hundred of the donors showed that most TCR beta V segments appeared in productive rearrangements either about 87% or about 30% of the time, which broadly matched IMGT annotations. A later analysis reported that several top co-occurrence clusters appeared linked to parvovirus B19, influenza, CMV and Epstein-Barr virus. The study listed 164 TCR beta chains as associated with cytomegalovirus. This cohort had only TCR beta chains sequenced, and the lack of alpha or paired-chain data limited which features could be detected. When HLA alleles, especially DR and DQ, strongly co-occurred, TCR associations were difficult to assign to individual alleles. The classifier was reported to diagnose cytomegalovirus status with high specificity and sensitivity in both the original and validation cohorts.

The library was made by the immunoSEQ multiplex PCR assay. The multiplex PCR relied on a mix of 60 forward primers for TCR Vbeta segments and 13 reverse primers for TCR Jbeta segments. Amplification of the CDR3 region of rearranged TCR beta genes was performed with a multiplex PCR assay on genomic DNA. Amplified TCR beta libraries were sequenced as 87-base-pair reads on the Illumina HiSeq System. In the original analysis: Across the 700 or so repertoires, a later analysis counted 78 million or so unique TCR beta chains, about 10 million of which were shared by at least two donors. Raw reads were error-corrected and collapsed into unique sequences with a nearest-neighbor algorithm that merged closely related sequences to remove PCR and sequencing errors. Alignment of CDR3 sequences to IMGT reference sequences was used to assign V, D and J gene segments. For a sequence to be retained, at least a six-nucleotide match to both a V gene segment and a J gene segment was required. Rearrangements were called productive when the CDR3 lacked stop codons and stayed in frame with V and J; all others were non-productive. Following IMGT convention, CDR3 was defined as the stretch from the second conserved V-encoded cysteine up to the conserved J-encoded phenylalanine. Sequences without an unambiguous match to a single V gene segment were excluded from the earlier analysis of almost 600 of the donors. An earlier analysis of just under 600 of the donors called V segments functional above 56.7% productive rearrangements and segregating when the between-donor standard deviation exceeded 5%. A statistical classification framework was built to diagnose cytomegalovirus status from the catalog of TCR beta chain sequences. In a later analysis, V and J genes were assigned by comparing TCR nucleotide sequences against IMGT/GENE-DB human TR gene sequences. The TCRdist pipeline was used in a later analysis to assign CDR3 sequences and most-parsimonious VDJ recombination scenarios. In a later analysis, each TCR beta chain was defined by its CDR3 amino acid sequence together with its V-gene family, and reads without a unique V-gene family were excluded. In a later analysis, 500 to 700 highly shared, low-generation-probability nucleotide sequences were removed to address suspected cross-contamination and a sequencing artifact. For each public chain, a later analysis derived a clonal expansion index from normalized ranks of inferred template counts within each repertoire. Generation probabilities in a later analysis came from a VDJ recombination model fitted to out-of-frame rearrangements, and those results were checked against IGoR. In a later analysis, TCR-TCR, TCR-HLA and TCR-CMV co-occurrence was scored with hypergeometric tests, and a repertoire-size bias correction was applied to TCR pairs. False discovery rates were estimated in a later analysis by permuting HLA or CMV assignments 20 times. A later analysis grouped co-occurring TCRs with DBSCAN, adding TCRdist sequence similarity when clustering within HLA-allele-positive subsets. Repertoires with fewer than 30,000 or more than 120,000 public chains were left out of co-occurrence clustering, as were four to six repertoires with anomalous nucleotide sharing. TCRdb carries this immuneACCESS record with in-frame sequences only. Its versions omit some clonotypes, under half of them owing to an unresolved V gene in the studies checked, with the rest unexplained. The V and J calls and clone size come from that table; D and trimming were worked out from the DNA. Across this sample there are roughly 200,000 clones, with around 80% seen only once. The top ten hold approximately 4% of the sample.

The cohort consisted of hundreds of healthy bone marrow donors. At the time of sampling, every cohort member was nominally healthy, though immune exposures that went unrecorded were likely present. The donor was CMV seropositive and belonged to the group of more than 250 seropositive cohort members. Every donor gave a peripheral blood sample, and the peripheral blood mononuclear cells from that sample were used for TCR beta sequencing. Genomic DNA extraction from the blood cell samples was performed with the Qiagen DNeasy Blood Extraction Kit. The source of this sequence is a woman younger than 45 in good health and CMV-seropositive. Source material: PBMCs. The receptor chain draws on TRBV7-9 and TRBJ2-7; 7 central nucleotides agree with TRBD1. CDR3 sequence: CASSPQGDHYEQYF. Here is the DNA: TGTGCCAGCAGCCCCCAGGGGGATCACTACGAGCAGTACTTC.